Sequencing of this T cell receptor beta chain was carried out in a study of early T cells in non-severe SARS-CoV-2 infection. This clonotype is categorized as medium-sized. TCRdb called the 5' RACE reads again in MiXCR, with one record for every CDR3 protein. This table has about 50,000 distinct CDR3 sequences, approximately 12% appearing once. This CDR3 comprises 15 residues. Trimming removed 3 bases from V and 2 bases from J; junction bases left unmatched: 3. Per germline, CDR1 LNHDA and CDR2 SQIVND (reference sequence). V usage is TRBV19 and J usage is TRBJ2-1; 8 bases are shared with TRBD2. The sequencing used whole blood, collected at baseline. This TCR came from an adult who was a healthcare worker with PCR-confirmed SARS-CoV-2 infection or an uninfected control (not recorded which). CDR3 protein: CASSITSGPYNEQFF. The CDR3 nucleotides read TGTGCCAGTAGTATCACTAGCGGACCCTACAATGAGCAGTTCTTC.